Presented here are 10 T cell receptor beta chains from one specimen sequenced in a study of cytomegalovirus exposure and HLA in healthy donors. PCR primers comprised 60 Vbeta and 13 Jbeta primers. The protocol was immunoSEQ multiplex PCR, while the TCRdb copy is restricted to in-frame clones and leaves out a portion. The data contain about 130,000 clones, roughly 70% of them singletons. Sequencing was performed on PBMCs. The receptors derive from a human donor in good health.

The chain employs TRBV7-9 and TRBJ1-2; D not resolved. The V and J ends lost 5 bases and 2 bases respectively, with 18 bases between them. This CDR3 is built from 16 residues. CDR1 is SEHNR, CDR2 FQNEAQ, per germline (reference sequence). In DNA, the CDR3 is TGTGCCAGCAGCCCAGGAGGGCAGGTCGGAAACTATGGCTACACCTTC. Translation: CASSPGGQVGNYGYTF.

CDR3 coding DNA: TGCGCCAGCAGCCAAGGCGGGAGGACCTACGAGCAGTACTTC. Protein product: CASSQGGRTYEQYF. The chain is built from TRBV4-3 and TRBJ2-7, with 8 bases that match TRBD2. The CDR3 is 14 amino acids. Looked up from germline, CDR1 is LGHNA and CDR2 is YSLEER. Trimming at V came to 1 base and at J to 2 bases, leaving 1 base not matched to a gene.

The chain joins TRBV9 to TRBJ2-7; the match to TRBD1 covers 8 bases. Germline values: CDR1 SGDLS, CDR2 YYNGEE. Unmatched junction bases numbered 9, after V lost 5 bases and J lost 5 bases. The CDR3 runs to 14 residues. CDR3 coding DNA: TGTGCCAGCAGTGCCCGGACAGGGCTCGACGAGCAGTACTTC. This codes for CASSARTGLDEQYF.

The V gene is TRBV28, the J gene TRBJ1-4; D is perhaps TRBD1 (5 bases). The V gene's germline CDR1 is MDHEN and CDR2 SYDVKM. V dropped 0 bases and J dropped 8 bases, with 13 bases sitting between them. CDR3 length: 15 residues. CDR3 coding DNA: TGTGCCAGCAGTTTATGGGGGGGGGAGGGGGAAAAACTGTTTTTT. As protein: CASSLWGGEGEKLFF.

This clone was seen only once. The CDR3 here is CASSPRTGSSYEQYF. The CDR3 region has the DNA TGTGCCAGCAGCCCACGGACAGGGAGCTCCTACGAGCAGTACTTC. The chain links TRBV9 to TRBJ2-7; 8 bases align to TRBD1. V gave up 4 bases and J gave up 0 bases; unmatched junction bases: 6. Germline V gives CDR1 SGDLS, CDR2 YYNGEE. CDR3 length: 15 residues.

The chain joins TRBV4-1 to TRBJ2-7; possible D gene TRBD2, 6 bases. This CDR3 spans 14 amino acids. Trimming removed 4 bases at V and 2 bases at J, with 12 bases between. Germline V gene lookup returns CDR1 MGHRA and CDR2 YSYEKL. CDR3 in DNA: TGCGCCAGCAGCCCCGGAGGGCGAACCTACGAGCAGTACTTC. Its translation is CASSPGGRTYEQYF.

The chain combines TRBV27 with TRBJ1-4, with TRBD1 as a possible D gene (6 bases). The CDR3 is 16 amino acids. V lost 2 bases to trimming and J lost 1 base, with 11 bases between them. Looked up from germline, CDR1 is MNHEY and CDR2 is SMNVEV (reference sequence). CDR3 sequence reads: CASSLMGGGTNEKLFF. CDR3 sequence (DNA): TGTGCCAGCAGTTTAATGGGAGGGGGAACTAATGAAAAACTGTTTTTT.

V usage is TRBV28 and J usage is TRBJ1-2, with 7 bases fitting TRBD1. The CDR3 extends over 17 amino acids. The germline V gene has CDR1 MDHEN and CDR2 SYDVKM. V was pared by 4 bases and J by 6 bases, with 17 bases of the junction left unmatched. Written as DNA, the CDR3 is TGTGCCAGCAGTTCGCCCAGCTTTTTTACAGGGGCGGATGGCTACACCTTC. It encodes CASSSPSFFTGADGYTF.

The CDR3 loop is CASSQDTGTNEKLFF. The DNA of the CDR3 is TGCGCCAGCAGCCAAGATACAGGGACTAATGAAAAACTGTTTTTT. The chain has TRBV4-3 and TRBJ1-4; D perhaps matches TRBD1 (6 bases). The CDR3 extends over 15 amino acids. Germline V gene data show CDR1 as LGHNA and CDR2 as YSLEER. V was trimmed by 0 bases and J by 2 bases, leaving 7 bases between them.

The table lists this clone with a few counts. The chain carries TRBV7-9 and TRBJ2-7, with a tentative D call TRBD1 (6 bases). From germline, CDR1 is SEHNR and CDR2 FQNEAQ (reference sequence). Trimming pared 5 bases from V and 2 bases from J, leaving 13 bases between. This CDR3 spans 14 amino acids. In DNA, the CDR3 is TGTGCCAGCAGCCGACAGGACCCCACCTACGAGCAGTACTTC. Translation gives CASSRQDPTYEQYF.